The 6 T cell receptor beta chains below were found in one sample sequenced in a study of siplizumab effects on memory and regulatory T cells. This table comes from immunoSEQ multiplex PCR, and its TCRdb copy is limited to in-frame clones, with some not included. The sample yields tens of thousands of clones, roughly 93% seen once. The specimen was CD8+ T cells sorted from blood. These receptors were obtained from a human donor in good health.

This clone was detected only once. The chain carries TRBV7-2 and TRBJ2-5, with TRBD1 identical over 9 bases. The V and J ends lost 4 bases and 5 bases, in that order; junction bases with no gene match: 8. The CDR3 is made up of 15 amino acids. Germline-derived CDR1 and CDR2 are SGHTA and FQGNSA. The DNA of the CDR3 is TGTGCCAGCAGCTACGCCGGGACAGGGAGGGAGACCCAGTACTTC. This gives the protein CASSYAGTGRETQYF.

This chain joins TRBV25-1 and TRBJ1-2; possible D gene TRBD1, 5 bases. The CDR3 contains 13 residues. The germline V gene encodes CDR1 MGHDK and CDR2 SYGVNS. Trimming removed 3 bases at V and 4 bases at J, with 9 bases between. The CDR3 sequence is CASSESGLYGYTF. Here the CDR3 DNA reads TGTGCCAGCAGTGAGTCGGGGCTCTATGGCTACACCTTC.

This chain connects TRBV11-2 to TRBJ2-1, with a possible D match to TRBD2 (5 bases). With 1 base removed from V and 8 bases from J, the gap between germline ends came to 15 bases. Germline V gene lookup returns CDR1 SGHAT and CDR2 FQNNGV. CDR3 length equals 15 residues. The CDR3 loop reads CASSLGEGSSYEQFF. CDR3 nucleotides: TGTGCCAGCAGCTTAGGGGAAGGGAGCAGCTATGAGCAGTTCTTC.

The chain is built from TRBV7-6 and TRBJ2-7, with TRBD1 identical over 8 bases. Trimming at V came to 3 bases and at J to 9 bases, leaving 16 bases not matched to a gene. CDR1 and CDR2 (germline): SGHVS, FNYEAQ. The CDR3 contains 16 residues. The DNA of the CDR3 is TGTGCCAGCAGCTTGCGTGAGGGGACAGGCCAGGGTGGGCAGTACTTC. It yields the protein CASSLREGTGQGGQYF.

This clone has only one observation. The chain carries TRBV6-6 and TRBJ2-7; D gene unclear. CDR1 and CDR2 from the germline V gene are MNHNY and SVGAGI (reference sequence). The V end was cut by 5 bases, the J end by 3 bases, with 11 bases between. This CDR3 comprises 13 residues. The CDR3 DNA sequence: TGTGCCAGCAGTACCTCAGAATTCTACGAGCAGTACTTC. Translation: CASSTSEFYEQYF.

The chain combines TRBV6-1 with TRBJ2-7, with TRBD2 identical over 8 bases. CDR1 and CDR2 (germline): MNHNS, SASEGT. This CDR3 is built from 19 residues. The J segment lost 5 bases and the V segment lost 2 bases, leaving 20 bases of the junction unmatched. Here the CDR3 DNA reads TGTGCCAGCAGTGAATGGTGGCGGACTAGCATGGACAAGCCCAACGAGCAGTACTTC. It yields the protein CASSEWWRTSMDKPNEQYF.